These T cell receptor beta chains were read from a single sample in a study of blood T cells in healthy people across ages. Via MiXCR, TCRdb re-called the 5' RACE reads, giving one row per CDR3 protein. The sample holds approximately 700,000 distinct CDR3 sequences, approximately 31% seen once. The sequenced sample consisted of blood. The receptor source for this set is a woman older than 75 in good health. CDR3s include the opening cysteine and the closing phenylalanine or tryptophan. The D gene is left open where the match is weak. A clone size is listed for some rows: how often the clone was seen (once, few, many), or a class if it is expanded.

d_gene: -
j_gene: TRBJ2-1
abundance: many
v_gene: TRBV11-2
CDR3nt: TGTGCCAGCAGCTTACAGCCGGGGGTCTTTGAGCAGTTCTTC
CDR3aa: CASSLQPGVFEQFF

d_gene: -
j_gene: TRBJ2-7
abundance: -
v_gene: TRBV20-1
CDR3nt: TGCAGTGCTAGACCGTACAGGGTCTACGAGCAGTACTTC
CDR3aa: CSARPYRVYEQYF

d_gene: -
j_gene: TRBJ2-1
abundance: -
v_gene: TRBV28
CDR3nt: TGTGCCAGCAGTTTATTGGCTGGCCGTTCGGATGAGCAGTTCTTC
CDR3aa: CASSLLAGRSDEQFF

d_gene: TRBD2
j_gene: TRBJ2-1
abundance: many
v_gene: TRBV30
CDR3nt: TGTGCCTGGACCGTTCTAGCGGGGGTAGACAATGAGCAGTTCTTC
CDR3aa: CAWTVLAGVDNEQFF

d_gene: -
j_gene: TRBJ1-5
abundance: few
v_gene: TRBV6-1
CDR3nt: TGTGCCAGCCGGGGTCGGCAGGAAACTAGCAATCAGCCCCAGCATTTT
CDR3aa: CASRGRQETSNQPQHF

d_gene: -
j_gene: TRBJ1-5
abundance: -
v_gene: TRBV6-1
CDR3nt: TGTGCCAGCAGTTCAGTGGACATCGTGGGATCGCCCCAGCATTTT
CDR3aa: CASSSVDIVGSPQHF

d_gene: TRBD2
j_gene: TRBJ2-1
abundance: -
v_gene: TRBV10-3
CDR3nt: TGTGCCATCAGTGAGAATAGCGGGGGGGATTTTTACAATGAGCAGTTCTTC
CDR3aa: CAISENSGGDFYNEQFF

d_gene: TRBD2
j_gene: TRBJ2-1
abundance: many
v_gene: TRBV6-5
CDR3nt: TGTGCCAGCAGTTTGGCTAGCGGGCTTACTATAACCTACAATGAGCAGTTCTTC
CDR3aa: CASSLASGLTITYNEQFF

d_gene: -
j_gene: TRBJ2-6
abundance: -
v_gene: TRBV5-1
CDR3nt: TGCGCCAGCAGCTTTGGGGCCCACTCCGGGGCCAACGTCCTGACTTTC
CDR3aa: CASSFGAHSGANVLTF

d_gene: TRBD2
j_gene: TRBJ2-1
abundance: -
v_gene: TRBV7-3
CDR3nt: TGTGCCAGCAGCGTCGCTAGCGGGAGTTTTAGTAATGAGCAGTTCTTC
CDR3aa: CASSVASGSFSNEQFF

d_gene: -
j_gene: TRBJ1-1
abundance: -
v_gene: TRBV7-2
CDR3nt: TGTGCCAGCAGCTTAGTGGGGTCGGTTGAAGCTTTCTTT
CDR3aa: CASSLVGSVEAFF

d_gene: -
j_gene: TRBJ2-4
abundance: few
v_gene: TRBV7-9
CDR3nt: TGTGCCAGCAGCTTCACCCAGGGCCTTGAGCAGTACTTC
CDR3aa: CASSFTQGLEQYF

d_gene: -
j_gene: TRBJ1-6
abundance: few
v_gene: TRBV15
CDR3nt: TGTGCCACCAGCAGAGGGGGGACGGATTCACCCCTCCACTTT
CDR3aa: CATSRGGTDSPLHF

d_gene: TRBD2
j_gene: TRBJ2-2
abundance: -
v_gene: TRBV5-1
CDR3nt: TGCGCCAGCAGCTCCGGGACTAGCAGAAACACCGGGGAGCTGTTTTTT
CDR3aa: CASSSGTSRNTGELFF

d_gene: -
j_gene: TRBJ2-1
abundance: -
v_gene: TRBV5-1
CDR3nt: TGCGCCAGCAGCCCCGTTTGGAATGAGCAGTTCTTC
CDR3aa: CASSPVWNEQFF

d_gene: -
j_gene: TRBJ2-1
abundance: many
v_gene: TRBV7-7
CDR3nt: TGTGCCAGCAGCTCCGGGGTCTCCTACAATGAGCAGTTCTTC
CDR3aa: CASSSGVSYNEQFF

d_gene: -
j_gene: TRBJ2-3
abundance: -
v_gene: TRBV7-9
CDR3nt: TGTGCCAGCAGCTTAGTGGCTAGCGTGAGGCTCACAGATACGCAGTATTTT
CDR3aa: CASSLVASVRLTDTQYF

d_gene: -
j_gene: TRBJ2-7
abundance: many
v_gene: TRBV30
CDR3nt: TGTGCCTGGAGTGTCTACAGCTCCTACGAGCAGTACTTC
CDR3aa: CAWSVYSSYEQYF

d_gene: -
j_gene: TRBJ2-5
abundance: few
v_gene: TRBV5-1
CDR3nt: TGCGCCAGCAGCTCGGTCGGGGCCAAAGAGACCCAGTACTTC
CDR3aa: CASSSVGAKETQYF

d_gene: -
j_gene: TRBJ1-2
abundance: many
v_gene: TRBV3-1
CDR3nt: TGTGCCAGCAGCCAAGTCGGGGAGCGGGGCTACACCTTC
CDR3aa: CASSQVGERGYTF

d_gene: -
j_gene: TRBJ1-2
abundance: many
v_gene: TRBV2
CDR3nt: TGTGCCAGCAGTGCCCAATATGGCTACACCTTC
CDR3aa: CASSAQYGYTF

d_gene: -
j_gene: TRBJ1-1
abundance: once
v_gene: TRBV7-2
CDR3nt: TGTGCCAGCAGCCTCCACAAAAGCAATCGGAACACTGAAGCTTTCTTT
CDR3aa: CASSLHKSNRNTEAFF

d_gene: TRBD2
j_gene: TRBJ2-4
abundance: many
v_gene: TRBV4-2
CDR3nt: TGTGCCAGCAGCCGACACGCCGGGACTAGCGAGTGGAAAAACATTCAGTACTTC
CDR3aa: CASSRHAGTSEWKNIQYF

d_gene: -
j_gene: TRBJ2-7
abundance: -
v_gene: TRBV27
CDR3nt: TGTGCCAGCAGTTTATGGTGGAAAGGCGGGGCCTCCTACGAGCAGTACTTC
CDR3aa: CASSLWWKGGASYEQYF

d_gene: -
j_gene: TRBJ1-5
abundance: -
v_gene: TRBV5-1
CDR3nt: TGCGCCAGCAGCTCGGAAGGGTCACAGCCCCAGCATTTT
CDR3aa: CASSSEGSQPQHF

d_gene: -
j_gene: TRBJ2-2
abundance: many
v_gene: TRBV9
CDR3nt: TGTGCCAGCAGCGTAGATCCTGCAGGGGAGCTGTTTTTT
CDR3aa: CASSVDPAGELFF

d_gene: TRBD1
j_gene: TRBJ1-2
abundance: many
v_gene: TRBV20-1
CDR3nt: TGCAGTGTTATCCTACAGGGGGAGGCCGGCTACACCTTC
CDR3aa: CSVILQGEAGYTF

d_gene: -
j_gene: TRBJ1-3
abundance: -
v_gene: TRBV4-2
CDR3nt: TGTGCCAGCAGCCAAGCACGGTTAAGGAACACCATATATTTT
CDR3aa: CASSQARLRNTIYF

d_gene: -
j_gene: TRBJ1-5
abundance: -
v_gene: TRBV20-1
CDR3nt: TGCAGTGCTGCGGATCAGGGTCGTCAGCCCCAGCATTTT
CDR3aa: CSAADQGRQPQHF

d_gene: -
j_gene: TRBJ1-5
abundance: many
v_gene: TRBV20-1
CDR3nt: TGCAGTGCAACTATAGGGGTGATTGGTCAGCCCCAGCATTTT
CDR3aa: CSATIGVIGQPQHF

d_gene: -
j_gene: TRBJ2-7
abundance: -
v_gene: TRBV5-6
CDR3nt: TGTGCCAGCAGCCAACTGGGGGCCCCTAAATACGAGCAGTACTTC
CDR3aa: CASSQLGAPKYEQYF

d_gene: -
j_gene: TRBJ1-1
abundance: -
v_gene: TRBV5-1
CDR3nt: TGCGCCAGCAGCCGGGAGGGGGGGACGAGAGAAGCTTTCTTT
CDR3aa: CASSREGGTREAFF

d_gene: -
j_gene: TRBJ2-7
abundance: -
v_gene: TRBV9
CDR3nt: TGTGCCAGCAGCGGGGGGTTGACGGCCGGGGGAAACGAGCAGTACTTC
CDR3aa: CASSGGLTAGGNEQYF

d_gene: -
j_gene: TRBJ2-3
abundance: few
v_gene: TRBV25-1
CDR3nt: TGTGCCGGCAGTTTAGGGGGCTCCGGCCGGGGGGGCACAGATACGCAGTATTTT
CDR3aa: CAGSLGGSGRGGTDTQYF

d_gene: -
j_gene: TRBJ1-4
abundance: few
v_gene: TRBV28
CDR3nt: TGTGCCAGTACAGGGACGCGTTTTAATGAAAAACTGTTTTTT
CDR3aa: CASTGTRFNEKLFF

d_gene: -
j_gene: TRBJ1-1
abundance: few
v_gene: TRBV28
CDR3nt: TGTGCCAGCAGCCCCTCCTGGGACAAGCTTGAAGCTTTCTTT
CDR3aa: CASSPSWDKLEAFF

d_gene: -
j_gene: TRBJ1-5
abundance: many
v_gene: TRBV20-1
CDR3nt: TGCAGTGCTGGGAGGGGGAGTGGGGGCAATCAGCCCCAGCATTTT
CDR3aa: CSAGRGSGGNQPQHF

d_gene: TRBD2
j_gene: TRBJ2-1
abundance: -
v_gene: TRBV11-2
CDR3nt: TGTGCCAGCAGCTACACTAGCGGAACCTACAATGAGCAGTTCTTC
CDR3aa: CASSYTSGTYNEQFF

d_gene: TRBD1
j_gene: TRBJ1-5
abundance: -
v_gene: TRBV20-1
CDR3nt: TGCAGTGCTAGTTTAGGGGGCTACCCTCAGCCCCAGCATTTT
CDR3aa: CSASLGGYPQPQHF

d_gene: TRBD1
j_gene: TRBJ2-3
abundance: many
v_gene: TRBV6-5
CDR3nt: TGTGCCAGCAGTTACTTTCCGACAGGGGCTGGCACAGATACGCAGTATTTT
CDR3aa: CASSYFPTGAGTDTQYF

d_gene: TRBD1
j_gene: TRBJ2-1
abundance: many
v_gene: TRBV5-5
CDR3nt: TGTGCCAGCAGCTCTAAACCGGGACAGGGTGTAGGAAATGAGCAGTTCTTC
CDR3aa: CASSSKPGQGVGNEQFF

d_gene: -
j_gene: TRBJ2-3
abundance: many
v_gene: TRBV19
CDR3nt: TGTGCCAGTAGTATAAAGCAACAAGGGGCGAGGTATTTT
CDR3aa: CASSIKQQGARYF

d_gene: -
j_gene: TRBJ1-4
abundance: -
v_gene: TRBV7-7
CDR3nt: TGTGCTAGCAGCTTAGGTGGGGAGAACCGACTTGAAAAACTGTTTTTT
CDR3aa: CASSLGGENRLEKLFF

d_gene: -
j_gene: TRBJ2-1
abundance: many
v_gene: TRBV7-9
CDR3nt: TGTGCCAGCAACCAGGGGGGCAATGAGCAGTTCTTC
CDR3aa: CASNQGGNEQFF

d_gene: -
j_gene: TRBJ1-2
abundance: few
v_gene: TRBV3-1
CDR3nt: TGTGCCAGCAACCCTTTTAGGGCAGGGCGATGCACCTTC
CDR3aa: CASNPFRAGRCTF

d_gene: TRBD1
j_gene: TRBJ1-3
abundance: many
v_gene: TRBV7-2
CDR3nt: TGTGCCAGCAGTTCTACAGGGGGCTCTGGAAACACCATATATTTT
CDR3aa: CASSSTGGSGNTIYF

d_gene: -
j_gene: TRBJ2-7
abundance: many
v_gene: TRBV29-1
CDR3nt: TGCAGCGTTGACAGGGGGGGGGACGAGCAGTACTTC
CDR3aa: CSVDRGGDEQYF

d_gene: -
j_gene: TRBJ1-5
abundance: -
v_gene: TRBV7-2
CDR3nt: TGTGCCAGCAGCTTACCGGGAATGGGCAATCAGCCCCAGCATTTT
CDR3aa: CASSLPGMGNQPQHF

d_gene: TRBD1
j_gene: TRBJ2-4
abundance: -
v_gene: TRBV5-1
CDR3nt: TGCGTCAGCAGCGACCCGGGACAGGGGTTGGGTAATGAGCAGTACTTC
CDR3aa: CVSSDPGQGLGNEQYF

d_gene: -
j_gene: TRBJ2-1
abundance: -
v_gene: TRBV6-2/TRBV6-3
CDR3nt: TGTGCCAGCAGTTATACCGGGAGAGGGAATGAGCAGTTCTTC
CDR3aa: CASSYTGRGNEQFF

d_gene: TRBD1
j_gene: TRBJ2-7
abundance: -
v_gene: TRBV20-1
CDR3nt: TGCAGTGCGGACCATGGACAGGGAAATTTCTACGAGCAGTACTTC
CDR3aa: CSADHGQGNFYEQYF

d_gene: -
j_gene: TRBJ1-2
abundance: many
v_gene: TRBV7-2
CDR3nt: TGTGCCAGCAGTCCCGACGGGGGGTATGGCTACACCTTC
CDR3aa: CASSPDGGYGYTF